The 8 T cell receptor beta chains in this list originate from one sample, sequenced in a study of T cell changes during pregnancy in multiple sclerosis. The assay was immunoSEQ multiplex PCR, and TCRdb's table has in-frame clones only and misses some. The sample includes around 40,000 clones, about nine tenths of them seen just once. The input for sequencing was CD4+ T cells from peripheral blood mononuclear cells, taken in the first trimester of pregnancy. The receptors stem from a female donor in good health, enrolled as a control in a pregnancy study.

This clone occurred a few times. The chain employs TRBV5-4 and TRBJ2-6; maybe TRBD1 (5 bases). CDR3 size: 15 residues. Germline V lookup: CDR1 SGHNT, CDR2 YYREEE (reference sequence). Trimming shortened V by 3 bases and J by 0 bases, and 7 bases separated the two germline ends. CDR3 protein: CASSSQVSGANVLTF. CDR3 nucleotides: TGTGCCAGCAGCTCACAGGTCTCTGGGGCCAACGTCCTGACTTTC.

The chain uses TRBV21-1 and TRBJ2-3; no DNA check was done on the table's D call, TRBD1. TRBV21-1 is classified as a pseudogene. The CDR3 has 14 amino acids. CDR3 protein: CASRRDRSTDTQYF. DNA of the CDR3: TGTGCCAGCAGACGGGACAGGAGCACAGATACGCAGTATTTT.

The chain uses TRBV28 and TRBJ1-2, with 8 bases fitting TRBD1. This CDR3 is built from 14 residues. The germline V gene has CDR1 MDHEN and CDR2 SYDVKM. The junction had 7 bases not matched to a gene; V was cut back by 6 bases and J by 4 bases. The CDR3 spells CASRGQGASYGYTF. CDR3 nucleotide sequence: TGTGCCAGCAGGGGGCAGGGGGCAAGCTATGGCTACACCTTC.

The chain carries TRBV10-3 and TRBJ2-5; a weak D match, TRBD1 (6 bases). Germline loops: CDR1 ENHRY, CDR2 SYGVKD. The V gene lost 10 bases and the J gene lost 4 bases, with 16 bases spanning the gap. The CDR3 spans 13 residues. DNA for the CDR3: TGTGCCAGTGGTGGGGGCTCCGGAGAGACCCAGTACTTC. It codes for CASGGGSGETQYF.

V usage is TRBV11-3 and J usage is TRBJ2-2, with 9 bases lining up with TRBD1. Per germline, CDR1 SGHNT and CDR2 YENEEA. The CDR3 length is 16 residues. Trimming at V came to 5 bases and at J to 2 bases, leaving 6 bases not matched to a gene. CDR3 sequence (DNA): TGTGCCAGCAGCGGACAGGGGCAGTTAAACACCGGGGAGCTGTTTTTT. Residues: CASSGQGQLNTGELFF.

The CDR3 sequence is CAHRGGSTDTQYF. The CDR3 bases are TGTGCCCACAGGGGGGGGAGCACAGATACGCAGTATTTT. The genes are TRBV10-3 and TRBJ2-3; TRBD1 is a possible D gene (8 bases). The CDR3 length is 13 residues. The germline gives CDR1 ENHRY, CDR2 SYGVKD. Trimming removed 11 bases from V and 0 bases from J, with 12 bases in between.

This clone appeared a few times. The CDR3 sequence: CASSSRQGNTEAFF. CDR3 bases: TGCGCCAGCAGCTCCCGACAGGGGAACACTGAAGCTTTCTTT. The genes are TRBV4-1 and TRBJ1-1; 7 nucleotides match TRBD1. The V gene's germline CDR1 is MGHRA and CDR2 YSYEKL. The ends lost 5 bases at V and 1 base at J; junction bases unmatched: 4. The CDR3 extends over 14 amino acids.

The chain combines TRBV18 with TRBJ1-1; 10 nucleotides align to TRBD1. CDR3 size: 13 residues. Germline V CDR1 and CDR2: KGHSH, LQKENI. The ends lost 8 bases at V and 1 base at J; junction bases unmatched: 1. The CDR3 coding sequence is TGTGCCAGCCGACAGGGGGCGAACACTGAAGCTTTCTTT. Protein: CASRQGANTEAFF.